This T cell receptor beta chain appears in the sequencing data of a study of CD8+ T cells in alopecia areata (dated by TCRdb to the late 2010s). Turning to the overall study: Treated patients were enrolled in an open-label pilot trial of oral tofacitinib, 5 to 10 mg twice daily, for moderate-to-severe alopecia areata. Tofacitinib was given for 6 to 18 months, followed by 6 months of follow-up off drug to assess delayed response and recurrence. To study T cell clonal expansion in alopecia areata, the researchers applied high-throughput TCRbeta sequencing to both the C3H/HeJ mouse model and human patients. Scalp tissue and sorted CD4+ and CD8+ peripheral blood T cells from patchy and totalis/universalis alopecia areata patients and from healthy controls were covered by human TCRbeta sequencing. Biopsies were taken from tofacitinib-treated patients at baseline and again at 4 and 24 weeks into treatment, and several of those patients also had a later scalp biopsy. Scalp clonality was compared across normal scalp (n=4), patchy alopecia areata scalp (n=8), and alopecia totalis/universalis scalp (n=8). The RNA source kit depended on sample type: the PAXgene miRNA kit for fixed scalp, the miRNeasy kit for PBMCs, and the RNeasy kit for mouse skin. TCRbeta CDR3 regions were amplified by immunoSEQ multiplex PCR with 35 Vbeta forward and 13 Jbeta reverse primers. Results and caveats for the whole study, not just this receptor: TCR sequences shared between patients were less clear than in mice, possibly partly because of HLA diversity in the patient population. Compared with normal scalp, lesional scalp had higher clonality and more expanded CD8+ clones, particularly in alopecia totalis/universalis, a pattern that suggests antigenic drive. Resident alphabeta T cells in normal human skin are also sequenced, complicating scalp TCR repertoire analysis, unlike mouse skin dominated by gammadelta T cells.

The time point label on this specimen signifies: baseline before oral tofacitinib. Lesional scalp punch biopsies and peripheral blood were obtained from alopecia areata patients. PBMCs were isolated by density centrifugation and stained for CD3, CD4 and CD8, after which CD4+ and CD8+ T cells were sorted on a FACSAria. This clone has ten or more counts. Its binding antigen is unknown. The input lacks base qualities; no much larger clone sits a single base away. Other nucleotide sequences in the sample specify the same CDR3. Receptor amplification or capture employed the immunoSEQ multiplex PCR assay. RNA was extracted from all samples and reverse transcribed into cDNA as template for TCR sequencing. First-strand cDNA was synthesized using SuperScript III with a 2:1 mix of oligo-dT and random hexamers. Amplification bias was assessed with a synthetic immune receptor repertoire, and residual bias was removed computationally. The authors' analysis ran thus. After raw reads were preprocessed to remove errors, the CDR3 was defined following IMGT conventions as running from the conserved cysteine to phenylalanine. Clonality was calculated as 1 minus Shannon entropy normalized by log2 of the number of productive unique TCRs. Whether scalp clones were CD4 or CD8 was inferred by matching scalp TCRbeta sequences against CD4 and CD8 repertoires sorted from blood. The immuneACCESS repertoire file appears here via TCRdb, limited to in-frame rearrangements. These files lack a portion of the clones; in checked studies, under half of the deficit traces to unresolved V genes, and the cause of the others is not known. The V and J calls and the clone size are those of that table, but D and trimming were determined from the DNA. This sample gives some 130,000 clones in total; about 50% of them show up just once. The ten top clones hold about 17% of the sample.

The germline V gene yields SGHRS for CDR1 and YFSETQ for CDR2. Its CDR3 holds 14 amino acids, cysteine through phenylalanine. Left in the record is the CDR3 DNA by itself, 42 bases read in frame from the first base. Trimming removed 0 bases from V and 2 bases from J, leaving 6 bases between the germline ends. The clonotype originates from a human donor with alopecia areata. The chain couples TRBV5-1 to TRBJ1-5; the D gene is perhaps TRBD1, on 5 matching bases. The input for sequencing was CD8+ T cells sorted from blood, taken at week 0. The CDR3 is CASSLEGGNQPQHF. In nucleotide form, the sequence is TGCGCCAGCAGCTTGGAAGGGGGCAATCAGCCCCAGCATTTT.